A selection of T cell receptor beta chains follows, all from one sample in a study of blood T cell repertoires in COVID-19. Sequencing used immunoSEQ multiplex PCR; TCRdb keeps in-frame clones, though not all of them. The sample carries approximately 230,000 clones, roughly four fifths recorded once. Sequencing was done on a sample of peripheral blood. Receptors were obtained from a man aged 80 or over with acute or convalescent COVID-19. Both conserved end residues are part of each CDR3. D genes are given only for firm matches. Clone sizes are given selectively: once, few, many, or a class where the clone is expanded.

v_gene	abundance	j_gene	d_gene	CDR3aa	CDR3nt
TRBV5-1	-	TRBJ1-1	TRBD1	CASSFDGTGDRAFF	TGCGCCAGCAGTTTCGATGGGACAGGGGATAGAGCTTTCTTT
TRBV6-2/TRBV6-3	-	TRBJ2-4	-	CASSYSVQLAKNIQYF	TGTGCCAGCAGTTACTCTGTACAGCTAGCCAAAAACATTCAGTACTTC
TRBV30	-	TRBJ1-3	-	CAWRPRDNSGNTIYF	TGTGCCTGGAGACCCCGGGACAACTCTGGAAACACCATATATTTT
TRBV2	-	TRBJ1-3	TRBD1	CASSPERPGTGRSGNTIYF	TGTGCCAGCAGTCCCGAAAGGCCCGGGACAGGGCGCTCTGGAAACACCATATATTTT
TRBV7-3	-	TRBJ2-6	TRBD1	CASSFGDRAGANVLTF	TGTGCCAGCAGCTTTGGGGACAGAGCTGGGGCCAACGTCCTGACTTTC
TRBV18	once	TRBJ2-1	TRBD2	CASSPPSSGIFNEQFF	TGTGCCAGCTCACCACCGAGTAGCGGGATATTTAATGAGCAGTTCTTC
TRBV30	many	TRBJ1-6	TRBD1	CAWRRDRRAVSPLHF	TGTGCCTGGAGAAGGGACAGGAGGGCAGTTTCACCCCTCCACTTT
TRBV27	-	TRBJ2-1	-	CASSLSLGSSYNEQFF	TGTGCCAGCAGTTTATCGCTAGGAAGCTCCTACAATGAGCAGTTCTTC
TRBV7-2	-	TRBJ1-5	-	CASSLASGDQPQHF	TGTGCCAGCAGCTTAGCCTCGGGGGACCAGCCCCAGCATTTT
TRBV6-6	-	TRBJ1-1	-	CASSYSTAGGAFF	TGTGCCAGCAGTTACTCGACAGCAGGTGGAGCTTTCTTT
TRBV25-1	few	TRBJ2-7	-	CASSDRPTGYLYEQYF	TGTGCCAGCAGTGACCGCCCCACCGGGTACCTCTACGAGCAGTACTTC
TRBV11-2	-	TRBJ1-5	-	CASSLDRRQPQHF	TGTGCCAGCAGCTTAGATAGGAGGCAGCCCCAGCATTTT
TRBV10-1	once	TRBJ2-3	-	CASSAGLYDTQYF	TGCGCCAGCAGCGCGGGACTGTACGATACGCAGTATTTT
TRBV19	-	TRBJ1-5	TRBD1	CASSIRGQSNQPQHF	TGTGCCAGTAGTATAAGGGGACAGAGCAATCAGCCCCAGCATTTT
TRBV18	few	TRBJ2-7	-	CASSPNRDEQYF	TGTGCCAGCTCACCTAACAGGGACGAGCAGTACTTC
TRBV29-1	-	TRBJ2-7	TRBD1	CSVAGQGAGEQYF	TGCAGCGTTGCTGGACAGGGGGCAGGGGAGCAGTACTTC
TRBV5-1	-	TRBJ1-3	-	CASSLIGLAAGNTIYF	TGCGCCAGCAGCTTGATCGGTTTAGCAGCCGGAAACACCATATATTTT
TRBV6-5	-	TRBJ1-2	-	CASSPQGQDYGYTF	TGTGCCAGCAGTCCACAGGGTCAGGACTATGGCTACACCTTC
TRBV19	-	TRBJ2-6	TRBD1	CASSSGTGSGANVLTF	TGTGCCAGTAGTTCGGGGACAGGGTCTGGGGCCAACGTCCTGACTTTC
TRBV29-1	-	TRBJ2-1	TRBD2	CSVERGSGIYNEQFF	TGCAGCGTTGAAAGAGGTAGCGGGATTTACAATGAGCAGTTCTTC
TRBV18	-	TRBJ1-5	-	CASSPGGAGQPQHF	TGTGCCAGCTCACCAGGGGGGGCTGGGCAGCCCCAGCATTTT
TRBV24-1	-	TRBJ1-2	-	CATSDPLGGSTGYTF	TGTGCCACCAGTGATCCCCTCGGGGGTAGCACTGGCTACACCTTC
TRBV7-3	-	TRBJ1-5	-	CASVRGWSNQPQHF	TGTGCCAGCGTTCGGGGTTGGAGCAATCAGCCCCAGCATTTT
TRBV7-8	-	TRBJ1-5	TRBD1	CASQLQGGNQPQHF	TGTGCCAGCCAATTACAGGGGGGCAATCAGCCCCAGCATTTT
TRBV5-1	-	TRBJ2-7	TRBD1	CASSWSGQGYEQYF	TGCGCCAGCAGCTGGTCGGGACAGGGCTACGAGCAGTACTTC
TRBV18	once	TRBJ2-1	TRBD2	CASSPRLAGGHEQFF	TGTGCCAGCTCACCACGACTAGCGGGGGGCCATGAGCAGTTCTTC
TRBV28	-	TRBJ1-4	TRBD1	CAGQEGLPGEKLFF	TGTGCCGGACAGGAGGGCCTCCCCGGTGAAAAACTGTTTTTT
TRBV6-6	-	TRBJ1-2	-	CASSYAGAYGYTF	TGTGCCAGCAGTTACGCGGGGGCCTATGGCTACACCTTC
TRBV15	-	TRBJ1-1	-	CATSRDLGGPTGEAFF	TGTGCCACCAGCAGAGATCTAGGGGGACCGACTGGTGAAGCTTTCTTT
TRBV5-1	-	TRBJ2-1	TRBD1	CASSLAKRTGVTNEQFF	TGCGCCAGCAGCTTGGCCAAACGGACAGGGGTTACTAATGAGCAGTTCTTC
TRBV6-4	once	TRBJ2-5	TRBD2	CASSDPPGLAGGDRKETQYF	TGTGCCAGCAGTGACCCACCGGGACTAGCGGGTGGAGATCGGAAAGAGACCCAGTACTTC
TRBV7-9	-	TRBJ1-4	-	CASSPSRGSGKLFF	TGTGCCAGCAGCCCTAGCCGCGGGTCGGGGAAACTGTTTTTT
TRBV5-1	-	TRBJ2-3	TRBD2	CASSTGLAGGPSTDTQYF	TGCGCCAGCAGCACCGGACTAGCGGGGGGCCCGAGCACAGATACGCAGTATTTT
TRBV7-2	-	TRBJ2-7	-	CASSLGGTFSYEQYF	TGTGCCAGCAGCTTAGGGGGGACATTTTCCTACGAGCAGTACTTC
TRBV5-1	-	TRBJ1-1	-	CASSTDSNTEAFF	TGCGCCAGCAGCACGGACAGTAACACTGAAGCTTTCTTT
TRBV5-1	-	TRBJ1-3	-	CASSSTDSGNTIYF	TGCGCCAGCAGCTCCACAGACTCTGGAAACACCATATATTTT
TRBV28	-	TRBJ2-7	TRBD1	CASSSPGQTRSYEQYF	TGTGCCAGCAGCTCCCCGGGACAGACACGATCTTACGAGCAGTACTTC
TRBV4-1	-	TRBJ2-2	-	CASSQGAAMELFF	TGCGCCAGCAGCCAAGGGGCTGCGATGGAGCTGTTTTTT
TRBV28	-	TRBJ1-2	-	CASSFNQGIDGYTF	TGTGCCAGCAGTTTCAATCAGGGGATTGATGGCTACACCTTC
TRBV14	-	TRBJ1-1	TRBD1	CASSNARLLQGTTEAFF	TGTGCCAGCAGTAACGCGCGCCTTTTACAGGGGACCACTGAAGCTTTCTTT
TRBV6-6	-	TRBJ2-7	TRBD2	CASSYGPAGGNEQYF	TGTGCCAGCAGTTACGGGCCAGCGGGAGGTAACGAGCAGTACTTC
TRBV11-2	once	TRBJ2-3	-	CASSLGGGGGDTQYF	TGTGCCAGCAGCTTAGGCGGGGGAGGGGGAGATACGCAGTATTTT
TRBV7-3	-	TRBJ2-3	-	CASSLGGGAGSDTQYF	TGTGCCAGCAGCTTGGGCGGGGGCGCGGGGTCAGATACGCAGTATTTT
TRBV30	-	TRBJ1-1	-	CAWSSKPGENTEAFF	TGTGCCTGGAGTTCCAAGCCAGGGGAGAACACTGAAGCTTTCTTT
TRBV2	-	TRBJ1-5	TRBD1	CASTRQGKQPQHF	TGTGCCAGCACTCGACAGGGGAAACAGCCCCAGCATTTT
TRBV28	-	TRBJ2-3	-	CASPPLRGSTDTQYF	TGTGCCAGCCCTCCCCTCCGGGGATCCACAGATACGCAGTATTTT
TRBV6-6	-	TRBJ1-1	-	CASSPPLGGTMNTEAFF	TGTGCCAGCAGTCCACCCTTGGGGGGGACAATGAACACTGAAGCTTTCTTT
TRBV11-3	-	TRBJ2-3	TRBD2	CASSSRVAGGPADTQYF	TGTGCCAGCAGTTCGCGAGTAGCGGGAGGGCCGGCAGATACGCAGTATTTT
TRBV19	-	TRBJ2-1	-	CASRKGSGTNEQFF	TGTGCCAGTAGGAAGGGCAGCGGAACTAATGAGCAGTTCTTC
TRBV5-4	once	TRBJ1-6	TRBD1	CASSFTQGTNSPLHF	TGTGCCAGCAGCTTTACACAGGGGACAAATTCACCCCTCCACTTT